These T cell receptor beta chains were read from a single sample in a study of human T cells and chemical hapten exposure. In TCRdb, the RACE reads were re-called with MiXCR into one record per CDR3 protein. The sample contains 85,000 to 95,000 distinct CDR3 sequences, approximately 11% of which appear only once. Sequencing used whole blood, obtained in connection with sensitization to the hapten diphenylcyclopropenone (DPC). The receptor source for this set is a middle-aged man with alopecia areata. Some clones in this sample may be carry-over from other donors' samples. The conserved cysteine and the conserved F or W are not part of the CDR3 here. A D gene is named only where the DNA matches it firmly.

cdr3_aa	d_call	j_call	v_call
ASSIGRVNTEAF	-	TRBJ1-1	TRBV19
ASSRGVFTDTQY	-	TRBJ2-3	TRBV18
ASSQDLVAPIY	-	TRBJ1-3	TRBV3-1
ASSFNLAGGTDTQY	TRBD2	TRBJ2-3	TRBV14
ATSDSVESGELF	-	TRBJ2-2	TRBV24-1
ASSIRGDRLNQPQH	-	TRBJ1-5	TRBV5-5
ASSLGTGGAETQY	TRBD1	TRBJ2-5	TRBV5-1
ASSVDGGLAGDTQY	-	TRBJ2-3	TRBV9
SVRGQETQY	-	TRBJ2-5	TRBV29-1
ASRGGAYNEQF	-	TRBJ2-1	TRBV19
ASNSADTQY	-	TRBJ2-3	TRBV6-2/TRBV6-3
SVQEGTYEQY	-	TRBJ2-7	TRBV29-1
ASSFKSGSYEQY	TRBD2	TRBJ2-7	TRBV7-2
ASSLPSGTDTQY	TRBD2	TRBJ2-3	TRBV5-4
ASSRDGSSYNEQF	-	TRBJ2-1	TRBV19
SAQAEREFTDTQY	TRBD2	TRBJ2-3	TRBV20-1
ASSLWQLATRTDTQY	-	TRBJ2-3	TRBV5-1
ASSYSQGRAYGYT	-	TRBJ1-2	TRBV14
ATSDQTSLQY	-	TRBJ2-4	TRBV24-1
ASSFLRGRSYNEQF	-	TRBJ2-1	TRBV11-2
ASSPRTVQETQY	-	TRBJ2-5	TRBV6-2/TRBV6-3
SASTAGATDTQY	TRBD2	TRBJ2-3	TRBV20-1
SASRGPLYSGNTIY	-	TRBJ1-3	TRBV20-1
ASSMTSGRGTDTQY	TRBD2	TRBJ2-3	TRBV6-5
ASSLGGWEEAF	-	TRBJ1-1	TRBV7-2
ASSYKRSNQPQH	-	TRBJ1-5	TRBV6-5
ASHPAGLGWTSTDTQY	-	TRBJ2-3	TRBV6-5
ASSVGGTGYGYT	TRBD1	TRBJ1-2	TRBV9
ASSVEGGGVAKNIQY	TRBD2	TRBJ2-4	TRBV9
ASTLGLAGRNEQF	TRBD2	TRBJ2-1	TRBV2
ASSPLAGGKDTQY	TRBD2	TRBJ2-3	TRBV7-9
ASSVQRTEAF	-	TRBJ1-1	TRBV28
SVAAINQPQH	-	TRBJ1-5	TRBV20-1
ASSQELLTSVGTEAF	-	TRBJ1-1	TRBV3-1
ASSQEEGGTEAF	-	TRBJ1-1	TRBV4-2
ASSGGTGAATQY	TRBD1	TRBJ2-5	TRBV9
ASSSATVYEAF	-	TRBJ1-1	TRBV6-5
ASSQETVDSGEEQPQH	-	TRBJ1-5	TRBV14
SARLAGNTGELF	TRBD2	TRBJ2-2	TRBV20-1
ASSYGGPRVTYEQY	-	TRBJ2-7	TRBV6-2/TRBV6-3
ASSLFGNEQF	-	TRBJ2-1	TRBV7-2
ASSLGQGANSNQPQH	TRBD1	TRBJ1-5	TRBV5-6
ASRSRSSLDNEQF	-	TRBJ2-1	TRBV12-3/TRBV12-4
SANIPRGGQETQY	-	TRBJ2-5	TRBV20-1
SARGEVTFNQPQH	-	TRBJ1-5	TRBV20-1
AISGGLSYEQY	-	TRBJ2-7	TRBV10-3
ASSSVTGGLTEAF	TRBD1	TRBJ1-1	TRBV5-4